This TCR beta chain was sequenced for a study of beta chain features in type 1 diabetes. Findings and limits, study-wide: Among patients with Type 1 diabetes, TCRB CDR3s were moderately but significantly shorter in every one of the four CD4+ subsets.

CD4+ naive, central memory, regulatory and stem cell-like memory subsets were isolated by sorting on CD45RO/CCR7/CD25/CD127/CD95/CD27. Expressed TCRB transcripts were sequenced, since all the RNA that had been isolated was reverse transcribed. Data came from immunoSEQ multiplex PCR; TCRdb stores just in-frame clones and leaves some out. The table lists hundreds of thousands of clones, 15% to 17% of them singletons. With 4 bases removed from V and 6 bases from J, the gap between germline ends came to 16 bases. Per the germline V gene, CDR1 is MNHEY and CDR2 is SVGAGI. This CDR3 has 14 amino acids. This clone has just a few counts. The antigen is unknown.

The chain recombines TRBV6-5 with TRBJ2-7; a possible D gene is TRBD2 (6 bases). The sequenced material came from naive CD4+ T cells from blood. This sequence was found in a man younger than 35 in good health. The CDR3 DNA reads TGTGCCAGCAGTTCCACCGGGACTCCCACCGAGCAGTACTTC. Residues: CASSSTGTPTEQYF.